This record concerns one T cell receptor beta chain sequence. Its antigen is not known. Losses at the gene ends were 0 bases for V and 8 bases for J; bases not matched to a gene: 10. The CDR3 has 17 amino acids. Germline assignment: CDR1 LGHNA and CDR2 YSLEER. Use of 60 Vbeta and 13 Jbeta primers characterized the PCR. Profiled with immunoSEQ multiplex PCR; TCRdb holds only in-frame clones, not every one. The sample contains 170,000 or so clones, around 78% of which appear only once. This record comes from a study of cytomegalovirus exposure and HLA in healthy donors. Study observations and caveats: In a later analysis, HLA-associated beta chains showed higher expansion and lower generation probabilities than comparable chains. A later analysis found most CMV-associated TCR beta chains apparently HLA-restricted.

The receptor's source is a woman in her fifties or sixties in good health and CMV-seropositive. The chain joins TRBV4-3 to TRBJ2-4; 10 bases map to TRBD2. Sequencing used PBMCs. In DNA form, the CDR3 reads TGCGCCAGCAGCCAAGATCCGAGCGGGAGGGAGTTTGACATTCAGTACTTC. This sequence encodes CASSQDPSGREFDIQYF.